The 3 T cell receptor beta chains given below trace back to one sample, sequenced in a study of cytotoxic CD8 clonotypes in ibrutinib-treated CLL. Generated by immunoSEQ multiplex PCR, the TCRdb table keeps only in-frame clones and is missing some. The sample shows 150,000 to 200,000 clones, about 88% of them seen only once. The sample in question was PBMCs, obtained at disease progression, from a patient treated with ibrutinib. Receptor source: a human donor with chronic lymphocytic leukemia.

This sequence joins TRBV6-1 and TRBJ2-5; D is undetermined. Germline CDR1 is MNHNS and CDR2 is SASEGT. V gave up 3 bases and J gave up 4 bases, with 6 bases separating them. The CDR3 contains 12 residues. CDR3 in DNA: TGTGCCAGCAGTGATGTTGGAGAGACCCAGTACTTC. This translates into CASSDVGETQYF.

V usage is TRBV6-6 and J usage is TRBJ1-1, with D possibly TRBD1 on 5 matching bases. Germline CDR1 and CDR2: MNHNY and SVGAGI (reference sequence). V lost 0 bases and J 2 bases, leaving 10 bases between the germline ends. This CDR3 comprises 15 residues. The CDR3 DNA sequence: TGTGCCAGCAGTTACTCGGCAGGGCCTAACACTGAAGCTTTCTTT. It is translated as CASSYSAGPNTEAFF.

V usage is TRBV27 and J usage is TRBJ2-7; TRBD2 is a possible D gene (5 bases). CDR3 length: 13 residues. The germline CDR1 and CDR2 sequences are MNHEY and SMNVEV (reference sequence). The V end was cut by 6 bases, the J end by 5 bases, with 14 bases between. This CDR3 is CASSFGNDNEQYF. In nucleotides, the CDR3 is TGTGCCAGCAGCTTCGGGAATGACAACGAGCAGTACTTC.